This T cell receptor beta chain was identified in a study of a mutant IDH1 vaccine in newly diagnosed glioma. The overall study: Initiation of the vaccine course occurred 4-6 weeks after radiotherapy alone, or alongside temozolomide cycles. Most patients had received both radiotherapy and temozolomide, the prior options being radiotherapy, temozolomide, or both. Study observations and caveats: Among all patients, vaccine-induced immune responses occurred in 90% to 95%.

Time point in this sample: week 23, last vaccination. A single vaccine dose contained 300 ug of mutant IDH1 20-mer peptide, and topical imiquimod was used with it. This CDR3 is built from 16 residues. Germline V lookup: CDR1 WSHSY, CDR2 SAAADI. Trimming pared 10 bases from V and 0 bases from J, leaving 19 bases between. TCRdb keeps only in-frame clones here, not all; method: immunoSEQ multiplex PCR. The data show tens of thousands of clones, 84% seen once. Details on this clone: The target antigen is unknown.

The source is a man aged 18-30 years with glioma. The chain is built from TRBV10-2 and TRBJ2-1; the D call may be TRBD1 or TRBD2 (5 bases each). The input for sequencing was PBMCs, taken from a glioma patient whose treatment included an IDH1 peptide vaccine. CDR3 sequence: CATRGAATSSYNEQFF. The CDR3 DNA follows: TGCGCCACCCGGGGCGCAGCTACTTCCTCCTACAATGAGCAGTTCTTC.